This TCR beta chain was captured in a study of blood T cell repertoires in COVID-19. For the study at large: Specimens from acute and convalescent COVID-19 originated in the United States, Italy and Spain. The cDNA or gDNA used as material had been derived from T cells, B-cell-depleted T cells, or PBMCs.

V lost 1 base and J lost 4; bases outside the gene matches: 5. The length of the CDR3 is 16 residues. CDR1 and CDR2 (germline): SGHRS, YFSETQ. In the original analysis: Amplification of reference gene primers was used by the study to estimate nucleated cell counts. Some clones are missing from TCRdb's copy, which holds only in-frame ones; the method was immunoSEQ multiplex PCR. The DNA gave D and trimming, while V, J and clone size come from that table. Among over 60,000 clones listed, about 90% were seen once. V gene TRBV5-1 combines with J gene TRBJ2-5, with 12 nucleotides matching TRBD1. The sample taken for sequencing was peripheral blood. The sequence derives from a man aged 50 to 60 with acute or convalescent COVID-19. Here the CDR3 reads CASSLQGQGALETQYF. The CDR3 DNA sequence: TGCGCCAGCAGCTTGCAGGGACAGGGGGCCTTAGAGACCCAGTACTTC.